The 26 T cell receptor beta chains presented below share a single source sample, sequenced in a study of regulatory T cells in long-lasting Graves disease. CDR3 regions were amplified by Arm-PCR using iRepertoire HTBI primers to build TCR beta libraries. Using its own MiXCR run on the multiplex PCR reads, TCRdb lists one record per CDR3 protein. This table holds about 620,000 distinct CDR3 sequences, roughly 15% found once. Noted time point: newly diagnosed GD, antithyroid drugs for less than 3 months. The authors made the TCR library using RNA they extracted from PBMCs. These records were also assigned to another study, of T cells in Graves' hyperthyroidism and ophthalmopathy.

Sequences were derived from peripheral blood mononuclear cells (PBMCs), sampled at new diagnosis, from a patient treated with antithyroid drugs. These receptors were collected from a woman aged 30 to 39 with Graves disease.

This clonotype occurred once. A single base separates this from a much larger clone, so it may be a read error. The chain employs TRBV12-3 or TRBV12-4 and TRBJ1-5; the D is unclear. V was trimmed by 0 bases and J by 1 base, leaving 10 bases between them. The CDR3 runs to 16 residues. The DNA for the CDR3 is TGTGCCAGCAGTTTAGCGAGGTCCCGCAGCAATCAGCCCCAGCATTTT. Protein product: CASSLARSRSNQPQHF.

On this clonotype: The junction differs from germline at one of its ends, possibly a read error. The CDR3 protein is CASSLDHLGDTRYF. The CDR3 DNA reads TGCGCCAGCAGCTTGGACCACCTTGGGGATACGCGGTATTTT. The gene calls are TRBV5-1 and TRBJ2-3; D unresolved. Germline CDR1 and CDR2: SGHRS and YFSETQ. The CDR3 spans 14 residues.

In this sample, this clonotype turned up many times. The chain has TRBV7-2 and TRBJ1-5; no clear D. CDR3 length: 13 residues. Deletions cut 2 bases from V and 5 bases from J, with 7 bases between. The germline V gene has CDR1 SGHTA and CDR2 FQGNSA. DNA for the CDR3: TGTGCCAGCAGCTTATTGGAGGATCAGCCCCAGCATTTT. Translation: CASSLLEDQPQHF.

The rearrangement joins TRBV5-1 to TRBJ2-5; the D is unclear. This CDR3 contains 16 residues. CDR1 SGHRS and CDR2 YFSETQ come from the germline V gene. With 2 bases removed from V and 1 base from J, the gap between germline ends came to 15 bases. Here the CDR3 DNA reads TGCGCCAGCAGCTTAGACTGGGGATGGGCCCAAGAGACCCAGTACTTC. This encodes CASSLDWGWAQETQYF.

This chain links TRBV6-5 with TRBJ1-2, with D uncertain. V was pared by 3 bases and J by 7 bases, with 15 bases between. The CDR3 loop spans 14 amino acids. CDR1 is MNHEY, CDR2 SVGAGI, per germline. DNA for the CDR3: TGTGCCAGCAGTTATTCAGCAGGCCGATTTGGCTACACCTTC. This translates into CASSYSAGRFGYTF.

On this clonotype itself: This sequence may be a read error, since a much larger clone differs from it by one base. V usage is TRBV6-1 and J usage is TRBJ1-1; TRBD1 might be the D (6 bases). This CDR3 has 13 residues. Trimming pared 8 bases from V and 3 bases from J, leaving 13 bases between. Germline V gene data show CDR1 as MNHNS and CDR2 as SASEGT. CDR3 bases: TGTGCCAGCGACCCTGACAGGTACACTGAAGCTTTCTTT. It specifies CASDPDRYTEAFF.

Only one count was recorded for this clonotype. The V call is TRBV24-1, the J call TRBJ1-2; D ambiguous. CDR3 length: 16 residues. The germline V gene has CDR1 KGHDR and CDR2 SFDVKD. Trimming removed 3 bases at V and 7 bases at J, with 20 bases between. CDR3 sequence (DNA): TGTGCCACCAGTGATCCGAAATTCGGTCGCGCTTTTGGCTACACCTTC. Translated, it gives CATSDPKFGRAFGYTF.

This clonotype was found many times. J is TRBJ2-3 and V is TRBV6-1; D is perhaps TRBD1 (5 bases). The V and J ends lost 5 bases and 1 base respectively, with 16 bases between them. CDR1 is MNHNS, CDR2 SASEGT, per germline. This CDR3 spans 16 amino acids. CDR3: CASSPPGLGGTDTQYF. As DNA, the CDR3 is TGTGCCAGCAGTCCCCCCGGGCTAGGGGGCACAGATACGCAGTATTTT.

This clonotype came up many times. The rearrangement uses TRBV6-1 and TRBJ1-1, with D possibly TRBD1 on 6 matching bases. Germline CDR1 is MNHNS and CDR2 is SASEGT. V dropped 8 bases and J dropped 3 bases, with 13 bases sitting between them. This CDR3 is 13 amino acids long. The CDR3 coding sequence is TGTGCCAGCTGGGGGCTCGTAGACACTGAAGCTTTCTTT. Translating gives CASWGLVDTEAFF.

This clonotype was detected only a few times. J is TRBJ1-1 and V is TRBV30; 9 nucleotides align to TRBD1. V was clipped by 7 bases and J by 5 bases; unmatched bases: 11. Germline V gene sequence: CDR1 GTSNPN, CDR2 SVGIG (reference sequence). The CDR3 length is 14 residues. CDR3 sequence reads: CASDENRGRTEAFF. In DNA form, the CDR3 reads TGTGCCTCGGACGAGAACAGGGGGCGGACTGAAGCTTTCTTT.

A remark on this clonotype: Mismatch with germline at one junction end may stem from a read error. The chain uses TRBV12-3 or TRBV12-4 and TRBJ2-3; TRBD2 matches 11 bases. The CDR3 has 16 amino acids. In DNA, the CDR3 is TGTGCCAGCAGCTTAGCGGGGGGGGGGGCCACAGATACGCAGTATTTT. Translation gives CASSLAGGGATDTQYF.

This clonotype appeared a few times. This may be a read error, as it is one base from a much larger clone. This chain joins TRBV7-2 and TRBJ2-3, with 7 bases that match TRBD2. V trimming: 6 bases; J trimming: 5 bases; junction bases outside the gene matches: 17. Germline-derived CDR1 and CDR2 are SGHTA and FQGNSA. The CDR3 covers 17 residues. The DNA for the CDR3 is TGTGCCAGCAGAACGCCTTCGGTGGGAGGGCCGAGAGATACGCAGTATTTT. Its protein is CASRTPSVGGPRDTQYF. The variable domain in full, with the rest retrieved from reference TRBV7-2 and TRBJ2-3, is GAGVSQSPSNKVTEKGKDVELRCDPISGHTALYWYRQSLGQGLEFLIYFQGNSAPDKSGLPSDRFSAERTGGSVSTLTIQRTQQEDSAVYLCASRTPSVGGPRDTQYFGPGTRLTVL.

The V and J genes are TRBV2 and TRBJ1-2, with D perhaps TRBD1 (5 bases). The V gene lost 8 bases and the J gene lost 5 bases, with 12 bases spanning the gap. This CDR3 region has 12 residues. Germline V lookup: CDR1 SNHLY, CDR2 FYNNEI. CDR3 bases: TGTGCCAGCCGGGGGGGGGTATATGGCTACACCTTC. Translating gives CASRGGVYGYTF. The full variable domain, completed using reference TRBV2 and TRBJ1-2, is EPEVTQTPSHQVTQMGQEVILRCVPISNHLYFYWYRQILGQKVEFLVSFYNNEISEKSEIFDDQFSVERPDGSNFTLKIRSTKLEDSAMYFCASRGGVYGYTFGSGTRLTVV.

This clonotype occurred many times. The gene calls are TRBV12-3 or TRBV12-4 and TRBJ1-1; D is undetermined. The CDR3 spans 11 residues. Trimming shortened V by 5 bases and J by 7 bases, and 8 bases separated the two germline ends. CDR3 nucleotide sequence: TGTGCCAGCAGTGCCAATTATGAAGCTTTCTTT. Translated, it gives CASSANYEAFF.

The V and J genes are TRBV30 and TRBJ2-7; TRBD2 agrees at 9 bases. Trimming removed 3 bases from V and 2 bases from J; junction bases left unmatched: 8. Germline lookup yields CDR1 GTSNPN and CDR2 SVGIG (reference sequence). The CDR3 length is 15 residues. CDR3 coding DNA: TGTGCCTGGAGCCTTTTCCGCGGGAGGGCCTACGAGCAGTACTTC. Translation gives CAWSLFRGRAYEQYF.

CDR3 DNA sequence: TGTGCCAGCAGTGAAGCGTGGCAGGGACCAGATACGCAGTATTTT. Its translation: CASSEAWQGPDTQYF. J is TRBJ2-3 and V is TRBV6-2 or TRBV6-3; D may match TRBD1 or TRBD2 (5 bases each). Germline assignment: CDR1 MNHEY and CDR2 SVGEGT. The CDR3 loop spans 15 amino acids. Between the trimmed V and J ends, which lost 5 bases and 4 bases, there was a span of 16 bases.

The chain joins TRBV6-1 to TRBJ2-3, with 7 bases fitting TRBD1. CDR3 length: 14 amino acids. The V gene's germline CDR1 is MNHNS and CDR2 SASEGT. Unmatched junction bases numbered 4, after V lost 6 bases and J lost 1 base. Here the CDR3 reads CASRGQPGTDTQYF. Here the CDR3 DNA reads TGTGCCAGCAGGGGACAGCCGGGCACAGATACGCAGTATTTT.

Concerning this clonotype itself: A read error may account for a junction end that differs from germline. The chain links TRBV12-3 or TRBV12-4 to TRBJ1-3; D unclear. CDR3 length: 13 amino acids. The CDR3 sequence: CASSFVFRDAIAF. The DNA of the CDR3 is TGTGCCAGCAGTTTCGTATTTCGAGACGCGATCGCGTTT.

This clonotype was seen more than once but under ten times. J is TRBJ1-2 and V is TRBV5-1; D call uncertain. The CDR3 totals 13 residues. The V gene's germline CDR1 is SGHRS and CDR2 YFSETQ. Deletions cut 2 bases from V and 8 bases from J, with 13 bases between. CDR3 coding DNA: TGCGCCAGCAGCTTTGGTTCCGCCCAGGGCTACACCTTC. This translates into CASSFGSAQGYTF.

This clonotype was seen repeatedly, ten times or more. In nucleotides, the CDR3 is TGTGCCAGCAGTGCGGGACGCCGAAACTCTGGAAACACCATATATTTT. Translated, it gives CASSAGRRNSGNTIYF. The V call is TRBV2, the J call TRBJ1-3, with D maybe TRBD1 (5 bases). Trimming shortened V by 4 bases and J by 0 bases, and 13 bases separated the two germline ends. The CDR3 contains 16 residues. The V gene's germline CDR1 is SNHLY and CDR2 FYNNEI.

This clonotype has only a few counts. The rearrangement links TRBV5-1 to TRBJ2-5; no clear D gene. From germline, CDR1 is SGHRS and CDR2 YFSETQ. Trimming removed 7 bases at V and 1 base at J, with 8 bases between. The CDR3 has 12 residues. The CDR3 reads CASAAGQETQYF. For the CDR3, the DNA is TGCGCCAGCGCGGCAGGCCAAGAGACCCAGTACTTC. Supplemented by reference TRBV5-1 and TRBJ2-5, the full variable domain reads KAGVTQTPRYLIKTRGQQVTLSCSPISGHRSVSWYQQTPGQGLQFLFEYFSETQRNKGNFPGRFSGRQFSNSRSEMNVSTLELGDSALYLCASAAGQETQYFGPGTRLLVL.

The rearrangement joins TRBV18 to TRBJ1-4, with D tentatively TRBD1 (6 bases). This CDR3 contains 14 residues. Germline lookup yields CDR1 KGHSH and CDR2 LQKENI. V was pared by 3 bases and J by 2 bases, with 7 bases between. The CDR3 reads CASSPGQTNEKLFF. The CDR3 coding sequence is TGTGCCAGCTCACCCGGACAGACTAATGAAAAACTGTTTTTT.

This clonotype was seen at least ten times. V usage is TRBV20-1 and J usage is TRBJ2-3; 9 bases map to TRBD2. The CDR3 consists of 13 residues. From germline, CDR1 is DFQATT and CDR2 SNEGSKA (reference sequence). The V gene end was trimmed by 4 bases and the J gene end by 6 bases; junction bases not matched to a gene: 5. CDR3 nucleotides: TGCAGTGCTAAGAGCGGGAGGATCGATACGCAGTATTTT. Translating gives CSAKSGRIDTQYF.

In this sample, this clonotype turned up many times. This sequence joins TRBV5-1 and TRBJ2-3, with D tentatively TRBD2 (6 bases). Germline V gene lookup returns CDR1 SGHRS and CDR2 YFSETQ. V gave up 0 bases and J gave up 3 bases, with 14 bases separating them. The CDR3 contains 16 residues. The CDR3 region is CASSLEQLARTDTQYF. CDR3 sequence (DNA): TGCGCCAGCAGCTTGGAGCAGCTAGCGCGAACAGATACGCAGTATTTT. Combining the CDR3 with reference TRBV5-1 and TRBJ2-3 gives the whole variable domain KAGVTQTPRYLIKTRGQQVTLSCSPISGHRSVSWYQQTPGQGLQFLFEYFSETQRNKGNFPGRFSGRQFSNSRSEMNVSTLELGDSALYLCASSLEQLARTDTQYFGPGTRLTVL.

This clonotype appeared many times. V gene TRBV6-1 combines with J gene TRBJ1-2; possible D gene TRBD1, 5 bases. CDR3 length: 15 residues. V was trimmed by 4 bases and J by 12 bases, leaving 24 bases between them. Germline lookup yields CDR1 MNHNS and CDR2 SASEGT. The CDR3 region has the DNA TGTGCCAGCAGTGGTCAAAGCGGGACCGGGGATCGAGACACCTTC. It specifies CASSGQSGTGDRDTF.

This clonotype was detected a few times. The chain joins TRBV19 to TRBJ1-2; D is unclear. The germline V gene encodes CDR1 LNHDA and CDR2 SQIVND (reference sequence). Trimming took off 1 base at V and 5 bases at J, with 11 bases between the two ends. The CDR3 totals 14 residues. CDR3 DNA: TGTGCCAGTAGTATAGGGGCCAGCGTTTATGGCTACACCTTC. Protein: CASSIGASVYGYTF.